Listed here are 4 T cell receptor beta chains from one sample, sequenced in a study of control samples from healthy donors and cancer patients. Data came from immunoSEQ multiplex PCR; TCRdb stores just in-frame clones and leaves some out. The table lists about 170,000 clones, 93% of them singletons. Input material: blood. Source of these receptors: a woman aged 60-75 years in good health.

The chain recombines TRBV19 with TRBJ1-5; 10 bases line up with TRBD1. CDR3 length equals 18 residues. The junction had 10 bases not matched to a gene; V was cut back by 4 bases and J by 1 base. CDR1 and CDR2 (germline): LNHDA, SQIVND (reference sequence). The CDR3 DNA is TGTGCCAGTAGTACCCTCCCCGGACAGGGGGGGAGCAATCAGCCCCAGCATTTT. This encodes CASSTLPGQGGSNQPQHF.

This clone was recorded a few times. This chain joins TRBV6-5 and TRBJ1-3; D remains unclear. The CDR3 consists of 14 residues. Germline loops: CDR1 MNHEY, CDR2 SVGAGI. V lost 6 bases to trimming and J lost 1 base, with 10 bases between them. CDR3 in amino acids: CASSRSLSGNTIYF. CDR3 DNA sequence: TGTGCCAGCAGCAGATCTCTATCTGGAAACACCATATATTTT.

The chain is built from TRBV27 and TRBJ2-3; 10 nucleotides agree with TRBD2. The CDR3 is 16 amino acids. Germline CDR1 reads MNHEY; CDR2 reads SMNVEV (reference sequence). The V gene end was trimmed by 4 bases and the J gene end by 2 bases; junction bases not matched to a gene: 6. This CDR3 is CASSSKRGGSTDTQYF. The CDR3 DNA follows: TGTGCCAGCAGTTCCAAGCGGGGGGGGTCCACAGATACGCAGTATTTT.

The CDR3 loop is CSASLRGGLQFF. In DNA, the CDR3 is TGCAGTGCTAGTCTGCGGGGGGGGCTTCAGTTCTTC. The chain has TRBV20-1 and TRBJ2-1, with 9 bases matching TRBD2. With V trimmed by 3 bases and J by 13 bases, 7 bases remained unmatched. Germline V gene lookup returns CDR1 DFQATT and CDR2 SNEGSKA (reference sequence). The CDR3 is 12 amino acids.